This T cell receptor (beta chain) was identified during a study of regulatory T cells in long-lasting Graves disease. Study-level results: Researchers reported studying only peripheral blood, not thyroid tissue. Newly diagnosed disease favored TRBV20-1 and TRBJ2-1 over persistent disease.

The CDR3 spans 13 residues. The germline CDR1 and CDR2 sequences are ENHRY and SYGVKD. With 7 bases removed from V and 6 bases from J, the gap between germline ends came to 15 bases. CDR3-region Arm-PCR and iRepertoire HTBI primers produced the TCR beta libraries. In TCRdb, the multiplex PCR reads were re-called with MiXCR into one record per CDR3 protein. Of 530,000 or so distinct CDR3 sequences in the sample, 15% to 20% were seen once. This clonotype was seen a handful of times. Its specificity is not known. Regarding time point: newly diagnosed GD, antithyroid drugs for less than 3 months. The TCR library used RNA extracted from PBMCs. These data are also associated with another study on T cells in Graves' hyperthyroidism and ophthalmopathy. This second report adds: Hyperthyroidism was newly diagnosed in patients aged 18 to 65 (duration under 2 months). Ophthalmopathy, as predicted by the model, came a median roughly 6.5 months after the prediction.

The clonotype comes from a man aged 18 to 29 with Graves disease. The chain uses TRBV10-3 and TRBJ1-1, with D possibly matching TRBD1 (6 bases). The sequences come from peripheral blood mononuclear cells (PBMCs), collected at new diagnosis, from a patient treated with antithyroid drugs. CDR3 in DNA: TGTGCCATCAAGCAACAGGGAGGACCTGAAGCTTTCTTT. Its translation is CAIKQQGGPEAFF.